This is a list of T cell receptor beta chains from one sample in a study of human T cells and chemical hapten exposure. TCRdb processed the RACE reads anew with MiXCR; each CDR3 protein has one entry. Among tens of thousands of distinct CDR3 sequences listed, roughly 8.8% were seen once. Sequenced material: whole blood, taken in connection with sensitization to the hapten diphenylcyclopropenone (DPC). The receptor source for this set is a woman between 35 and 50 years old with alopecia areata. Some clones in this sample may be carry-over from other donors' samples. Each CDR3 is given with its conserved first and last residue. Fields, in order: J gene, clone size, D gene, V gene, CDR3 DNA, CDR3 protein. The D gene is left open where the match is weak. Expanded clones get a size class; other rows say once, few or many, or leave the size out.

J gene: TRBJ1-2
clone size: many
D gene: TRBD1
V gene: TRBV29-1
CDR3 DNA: TGCAGCGTCGAATTCGGGACAGGTCACTATGGCTACACCTTC
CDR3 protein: CSVEFGTGHYGYTF

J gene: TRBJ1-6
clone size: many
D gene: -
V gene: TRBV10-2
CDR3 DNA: TGCGCCAGCAGTGAGCGGTCCTACTACTCGCCCGATAATTCACCCCTCCACTTT
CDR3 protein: CASSERSYYSPDNSPLHF

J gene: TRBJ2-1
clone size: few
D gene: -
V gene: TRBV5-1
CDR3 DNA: TGCGCCAGCAGCCGGTGGGACGGGTTCAATGAGCAGTTCTTC
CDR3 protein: CASSRWDGFNEQFF

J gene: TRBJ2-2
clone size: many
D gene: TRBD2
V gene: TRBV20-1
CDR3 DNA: TGCAGTGCTTCTGATCCGGGACTACTTGGGAACACCGGGGAGCTGTTTTTT
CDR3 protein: CSASDPGLLGNTGELFF

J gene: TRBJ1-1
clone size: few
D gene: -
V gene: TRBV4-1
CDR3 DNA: TGCGCCAGCAGCCAGAACAGGGAGACCACTGAAGCTTTCTTT
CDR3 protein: CASSQNRETTEAFF

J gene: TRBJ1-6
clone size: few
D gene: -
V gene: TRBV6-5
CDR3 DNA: TGTGCCAGCAGCTATGACAGACCCGTGAGCTCCTATAATTCACCCCTCCACTTT
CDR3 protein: CASSYDRPVSSYNSPLHF

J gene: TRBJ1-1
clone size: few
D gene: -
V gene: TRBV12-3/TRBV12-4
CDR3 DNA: TGTGCCAGCAGCCTGTTAGCAGGGAGGGGGATGAACACTGAAGCTTTCTTT
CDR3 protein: CASSLLAGRGMNTEAFF

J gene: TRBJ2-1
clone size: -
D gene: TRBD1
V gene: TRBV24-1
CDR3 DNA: TGTGCCACCAGTGATCTCCAAACAGGGGAAAGGCAGTTCTTC
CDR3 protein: CATSDLQTGERQFF

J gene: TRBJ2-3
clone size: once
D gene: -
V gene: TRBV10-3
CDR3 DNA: TGTGCCATCAGTGACCCAGGCGGTTACACAGATACGCAGTATTTT
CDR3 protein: CAISDPGGYTDTQYF

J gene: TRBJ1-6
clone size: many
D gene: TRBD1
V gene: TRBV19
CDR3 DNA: TGTGCCAGTAGTTCCTCGACAGGGCGCTCACCCCTCCACTTT
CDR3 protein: CASSSSTGRSPLHF

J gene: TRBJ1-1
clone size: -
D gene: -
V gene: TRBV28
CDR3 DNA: TGTGCCAGCAGAGGACAACAGACTGAAGCTTTCTTT
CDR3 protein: CASRGQQTEAFF

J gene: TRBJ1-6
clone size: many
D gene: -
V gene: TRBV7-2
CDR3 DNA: TGTGCCAGCAGCTTAGTGGCTTCACCCCTCCACTTT
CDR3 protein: CASSLVASPLHF

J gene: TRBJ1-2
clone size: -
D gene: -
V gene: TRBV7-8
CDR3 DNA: TGTGCCAGCAGCTTAGATGTCGTGGGGCACTATGGCTACACCTTC
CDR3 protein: CASSLDVVGHYGYTF

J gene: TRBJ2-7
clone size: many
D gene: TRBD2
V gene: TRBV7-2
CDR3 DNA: TGTGCCAGCAGCCCCTCCGGGACTACCGGGTACGAGCAGTACTTC
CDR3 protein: CASSPSGTTGYEQYF

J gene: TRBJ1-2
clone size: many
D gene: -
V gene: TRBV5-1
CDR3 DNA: TGCGCCAGCAGCTTGGCCGTGACGCCTGGGGACGGCTACACCTTC
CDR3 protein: CASSLAVTPGDGYTF

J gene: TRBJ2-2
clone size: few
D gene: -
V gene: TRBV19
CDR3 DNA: TGTGCCAGTAGTATAGAGCCGGACACCGGGGAGCTGTTTTTT
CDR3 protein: CASSIEPDTGELFF

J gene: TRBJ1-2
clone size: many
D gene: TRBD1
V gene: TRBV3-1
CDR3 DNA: TGTGCCAGCAGCCAAGACCCCGGGACAGTTTTCTATGGCTACACCTTC
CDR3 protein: CASSQDPGTVFYGYTF

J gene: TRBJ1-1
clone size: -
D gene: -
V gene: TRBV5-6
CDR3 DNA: TGTGCCAGCAGCCCTACCGGGACTCCTGAAGCTTTCTTT
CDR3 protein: CASSPTGTPEAFF

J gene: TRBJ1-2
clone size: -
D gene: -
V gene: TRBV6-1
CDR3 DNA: -
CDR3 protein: CASSVEQGSSSGYGYTF

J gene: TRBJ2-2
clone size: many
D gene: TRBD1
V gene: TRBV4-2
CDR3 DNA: TGTGCCAGCAGCCAAGGAGACAGGGGACGGATCACCGGGGAGCTGTTTTTT
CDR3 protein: CASSQGDRGRITGELFF

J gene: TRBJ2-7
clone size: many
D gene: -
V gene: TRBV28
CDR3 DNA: TGTGCCAGCAGTTTACGGACCGAGCAGTACTTC
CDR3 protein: CASSLRTEQYF

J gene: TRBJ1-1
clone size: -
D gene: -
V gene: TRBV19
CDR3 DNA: TGTGCCAGTAGTGGCCCTTGGAATGGGGACACTGAAGCTTTCTTT
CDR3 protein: CASSGPWNGDTEAFF

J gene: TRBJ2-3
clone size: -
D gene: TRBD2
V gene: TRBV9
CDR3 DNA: TGTGCCAGCAGCGCTAGCGGCAGCGGGGGGGCGAAAGATACGCAGTATTTT
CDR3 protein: CASSASGSGGAKDTQYF

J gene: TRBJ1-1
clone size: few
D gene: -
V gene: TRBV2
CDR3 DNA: TGTGCCAGCAGAAAGCCGGGACAACTGAACACTGAAGCTTTCTTT
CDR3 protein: CASRKPGQLNTEAFF

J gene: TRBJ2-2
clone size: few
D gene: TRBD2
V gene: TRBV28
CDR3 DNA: TGTGCCAGCATTCCAGGGACTAGTAGAACCGGGGAGCTGTTTTTT
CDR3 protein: CASIPGTSRTGELFF

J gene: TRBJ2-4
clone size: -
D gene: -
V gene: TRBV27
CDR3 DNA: TGTGCCAGCAGTGCGCTCGGCGTTCAGTACTTC
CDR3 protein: CASSALGVQYF